This TCR beta chain is from a study of blood T cell repertoires in COVID-19. Turning to the study itself: From the United States, Italy and Spain came samples of acute and convalescent COVID-19.

Authors' data handling: Amplified reference gene primers provided the basis for estimating nucleated cell counts. Generated by immunoSEQ multiplex PCR, the TCRdb table keeps only in-frame clones and is missing some. That table furnishes V, J and clone size, whereas the DNA furnished D and trimming. The repertoire has approximately 170,000 clones, roughly 80% of them found once; the top ten carry over 10%. The germline V and J ends were trimmed by 3 bases and 3 bases, with 12 bases remaining between them. This CDR3 has 14 residues. Germline CDR1 is KGHSH and CDR2 is LQKENI. The sequence derives from a woman aged 45-65 years with acute or convalescent COVID-19. The chain joins TRBV18 to TRBJ2-7, with D tentatively TRBD2 (6 bases). Specimen: peripheral blood. This CDR3 reads CASSPGGTVYEQYF. CDR3 nucleotide sequence: TGTGCCAGCTCACCGGGCGGGACGGTCTACGAGCAGTACTTC. Complete variable domain (other parts from reference TRBV18 and TRBJ2-7): NAGVMQNPRHLVRRRGQEARLRCSPMKGHSHVYWYRQLPEEGLKFMVYLQKENIIDESGMPKERFSAEFPKEGPSILRIQQVVRGDSAAYFCASSPGGTVYEQYFGPGTRLTVT.